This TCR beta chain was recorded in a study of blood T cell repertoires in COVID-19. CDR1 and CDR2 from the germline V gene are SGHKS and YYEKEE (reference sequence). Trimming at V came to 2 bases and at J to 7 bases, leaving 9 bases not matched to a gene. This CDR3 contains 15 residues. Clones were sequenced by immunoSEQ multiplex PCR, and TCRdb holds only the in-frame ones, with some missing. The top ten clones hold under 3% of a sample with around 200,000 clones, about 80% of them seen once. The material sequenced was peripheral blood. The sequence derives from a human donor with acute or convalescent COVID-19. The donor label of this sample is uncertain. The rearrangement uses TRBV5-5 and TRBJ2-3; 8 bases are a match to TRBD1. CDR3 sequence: CASSFSAGGDHTQYF. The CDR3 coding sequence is TGTGCCAGCAGCTTTTCGGCAGGGGGCGACCATACGCAGTATTTT.